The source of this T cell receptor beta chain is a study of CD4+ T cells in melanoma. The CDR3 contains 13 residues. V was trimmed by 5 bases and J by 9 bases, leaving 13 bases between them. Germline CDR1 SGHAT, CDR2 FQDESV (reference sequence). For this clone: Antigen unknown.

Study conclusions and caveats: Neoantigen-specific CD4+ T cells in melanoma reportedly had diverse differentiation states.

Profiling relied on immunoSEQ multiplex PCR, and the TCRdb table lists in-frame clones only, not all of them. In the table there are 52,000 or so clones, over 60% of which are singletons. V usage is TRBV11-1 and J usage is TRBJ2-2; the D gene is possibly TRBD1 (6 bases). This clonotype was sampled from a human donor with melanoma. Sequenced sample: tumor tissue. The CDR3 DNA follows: TGTGCCAGCAGCCCGGACAGAGGACGGGAGCTGTTTTTT. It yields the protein CASSPDRGRELFF.